The rows below give T cell receptor beta chains drawn from one sample of a study of graft-versus-host responses after intestinal transplantation. The repertoire was sequenced with immunoSEQ multiplex PCR; TCRdb's copy has only in-frame clones and lacks some. This sample yields 15,000 to 20,000 clones, of which 80% are seen a single time; 15% to 20% belongs to the top ten. This sample comprised ileum tissue, obtained 104 days after intestinal transplant. The receptors were gathered from a human patient who received an intestinal transplant, so some T cells may come from the graft donor. The CDR3 runs from the conserved cysteine through the conserved F or W. A D gene is named only where the DNA matches it firmly. Clone size is given for some rows only: seen once, a few or many times, or a class if the clone is expanded.

D gene: TRBD1
J gene: TRBJ2-7
clone size: -
V gene: TRBV27
CDR3 protein: CATGQGYEQYF
CDR3 DNA: TGTGCCACTGGACAGGGGTACGAGCAGTACTTC

D gene: -
J gene: TRBJ2-2
clone size: -
V gene: TRBV6-6
CDR3 protein: CASSLSPGELFF
CDR3 DNA: TGTGCCAGCAGTTTGTCTCCGGGGGAGCTGTTTTTT

D gene: TRBD1
J gene: TRBJ2-7
clone size: few
V gene: TRBV11-2
CDR3 protein: CASSSSDRGDHEQYF
CDR3 DNA: TGTGCCAGCAGCTCCAGTGACAGGGGTGACCACGAGCAGTACTTC

D gene: TRBD1
J gene: TRBJ2-5
clone size: few
V gene: TRBV5-6
CDR3 protein: CASSRGQGLAQYF
CDR3 DNA: TGTGCCAGCAGCCGGGGACAGGGCCTTGCCCAGTACTTC

D gene: -
J gene: TRBJ2-1
clone size: -
V gene: TRBV7-9
CDR3 protein: CASSLKDWMDEQFF
CDR3 DNA: TGTGCCAGCAGCCTCAAGGACTGGATGGATGAGCAGTTCTTC

D gene: -
J gene: TRBJ1-6
clone size: -
V gene: TRBV7-3
CDR3 protein: CASSLNLNSPLHF
CDR3 DNA: TGTGCCAGCAGCTTAAACCTTAATTCACCCCTCCACTTT

D gene: TRBD1
J gene: TRBJ2-7
clone size: -
V gene: TRBV27
CDR3 protein: CASGTGLHEQYF
CDR3 DNA: TGTGCCAGCGGGACAGGACTACACGAGCAGTACTTC

D gene: TRBD2
J gene: TRBJ2-1
clone size: -
V gene: TRBV4-1
CDR3 protein: CASSRLGLAGYNEQFF
CDR3 DNA: TGCGCCAGCAGCCGCCTGGGACTAGCGGGCTACAATGAGCAGTTCTTC

D gene: TRBD1
J gene: TRBJ1-2
clone size: -
V gene: TRBV28
CDR3 protein: CASSFRESRGRGISYGYTF
CDR3 DNA: TGTGCCAGCAGTTTTCGGGAGTCCAGGGGGAGGGGGATCTCATATGGCTACACCTTC

D gene: -
J gene: TRBJ2-2
clone size: -
V gene: TRBV4-2
CDR3 protein: CASSQAAGETGELFF
CDR3 DNA: TGTGCCAGCAGCCAAGCTGCAGGGGAGACCGGGGAGCTGTTTTTT

D gene: -
J gene: TRBJ2-3
clone size: -
V gene: TRBV5-1
CDR3 protein: CASSLAALGGTDTQYF
CDR3 DNA: TGCGCCAGCAGCTTGGCCGCTCTTGGAGGCACAGATACGCAGTATTTT

D gene: -
J gene: TRBJ2-3
clone size: -
V gene: TRBV9
CDR3 protein: CASSVAPGWKQYF
CDR3 DNA: TGTGCCAGCAGCGTAGCTCCGGGGTGGAAGCAGTATTTT

D gene: TRBD1
J gene: TRBJ1-6
clone size: -
V gene: TRBV7-9
CDR3 protein: CASTSTGRINSPLHF
CDR3 DNA: TGTGCCAGCACCTCGACAGGGCGGATTAATTCACCCCTCCACTTT

D gene: -
J gene: TRBJ2-5
clone size: -
V gene: TRBV6-5
CDR3 protein: CASWGRGQQETQYF
CDR3 DNA: TGTGCCAGCTGGGGGAGGGGGCAACAAGAGACCCAGTACTTC

D gene: -
J gene: TRBJ1-6
clone size: -
V gene: TRBV14
CDR3 protein: CASSQVGGGSPLHF
CDR3 DNA: TGTGCCAGCAGCCAAGTAGGAGGAGGTTCACCCCTCCACTTT

D gene: -
J gene: TRBJ2-7
clone size: -
V gene: TRBV19
CDR3 protein: CASSKGRPFSYEQYF
CDR3 DNA: TGTGCCAGTAGCAAGGGTAGGCCTTTCTCCTACGAGCAGTACTTC

D gene: -
J gene: TRBJ1-1
clone size: -
V gene: TRBV28
CDR3 protein: CASSYARGWGTEAFF
CDR3 DNA: TGTGCCAGCAGTTACGCACGGGGATGGGGCACTGAAGCTTTCTTT

D gene: -
J gene: TRBJ2-7
clone size: -
V gene: TRBV5-1
CDR3 protein: CASSFKGRTYEQYF
CDR3 DNA: TGCGCCAGCAGCTTTAAGGGTAGAACCTACGAGCAGTACTTC

D gene: -
J gene: TRBJ2-1
clone size: once
V gene: TRBV5-3
CDR3 protein: CARSILGEQFF
CDR3 DNA: TGTGCCAGAAGCATACTGGGCGAGCAGTTCTTC

D gene: TRBD1
J gene: TRBJ2-7
clone size: -
V gene: TRBV29-1
CDR3 protein: CSVKGQFPYEQYF
CDR3 DNA: TGCAGCGTTAAGGGACAGTTCCCCTACGAGCAGTACTTC

D gene: -
J gene: TRBJ1-1
clone size: -
V gene: TRBV7-5
CDR3 protein: CASSLYGTEAFF
CDR3 DNA: TGTGCCAGCAGCTTATACGGGACTGAAGCTTTCTTT

D gene: -
J gene: TRBJ1-2
clone size: -
V gene: TRBV5-4
CDR3 protein: CASSFTGFYGYTF
CDR3 DNA: TGTGCCAGCAGCTTTACAGGGTTCTATGGCTACACCTTC

D gene: TRBD2
J gene: TRBJ2-7
clone size: few
V gene: TRBV4-1
CDR3 protein: CASSQSPVGGRGYEQYF
CDR3 DNA: TGCGCCAGCAGCCAGAGTCCCGTAGGCGGGAGGGGCTACGAGCAGTACTTC

D gene: -
J gene: TRBJ2-1
clone size: -
V gene: TRBV28
CDR3 protein: CASSFSVNEQFF
CDR3 DNA: TGTGCCAGCAGTTTTTCGGTCAATGAGCAGTTCTTC

D gene: TRBD2
J gene: TRBJ2-1
clone size: -
V gene: TRBV10-3
CDR3 protein: CARRASGNLGYNEQFF
CDR3 DNA: TGTGCCCGGAGGGCTAGCGGTAACTTAGGCTACAATGAGCAGTTCTTC

D gene: -
J gene: TRBJ1-1
clone size: -
V gene: TRBV6-1
CDR3 protein: CASSSPFVAEAFF
CDR3 DNA: TGTGCCAGCAGTTCCCCATTTGTGGCTGAAGCTTTCTTT

D gene: -
J gene: TRBJ1-4
clone size: once
V gene: TRBV28
CDR3 protein: CASIPPGSNEKLFF
CDR3 DNA: TGTGCCAGCATCCCCCCCGGCTCTAATGAAAAACTGTTTTTT

D gene: -
J gene: TRBJ2-1
clone size: -
V gene: TRBV18
CDR3 protein: CASSPPGGDNEQFF
CDR3 DNA: TGTGCCAGCTCACCTCCCGGCGGAGACAATGAGCAGTTCTTC

D gene: -
J gene: TRBJ2-7
clone size: -
V gene: TRBV10-2
CDR3 protein: CASSESQELYEQYF
CDR3 DNA: TGCGCCAGCAGTGAGTCGCAGGAGCTATACGAGCAGTACTTC

D gene: -
J gene: TRBJ1-2
clone size: -
V gene: TRBV6-9
CDR3 protein: CASSSNPDIGYTF
CDR3 DNA: TGTGCCAGCAGCTCAAACCCTGACATAGGCTACACCTTC

D gene: TRBD2
J gene: TRBJ2-7
clone size: -
V gene: TRBV7-2
CDR3 protein: CASSSLGLAGGSYEQYF
CDR3 DNA: TGTGCCAGCAGCTCCCTAGGACTAGCGGGGGGCTCCTACGAGCAGTACTTC

D gene: TRBD1
J gene: TRBJ1-2
clone size: -
V gene: TRBV19
CDR3 protein: CASSEGGGYGYTF
CDR3 DNA: TGTGCCAGTAGCGAAGGGGGCGGCTATGGCTACACCTTC

D gene: -
J gene: TRBJ2-1
clone size: -
V gene: TRBV7-6
CDR3 protein: CASSPDSYNEQFF
CDR3 DNA: TGTGCCAGCAGCCCTGACTCCTACAATGAGCAGTTCTTC

D gene: TRBD2
J gene: TRBJ2-1
clone size: -
V gene: TRBV25-1
CDR3 protein: CASKWSGGSAYNEQFF
CDR3 DNA: TGTGCCAGCAAGTGGTCGGGCGGGAGCGCCTACAATGAGCAGTTCTTC

D gene: TRBD1
J gene: TRBJ1-5
clone size: -
V gene: TRBV18
CDR3 protein: CASSPRTGSPPQHF
CDR3 DNA: TGTGCCAGCTCACCCCGGACAGGTTCGCCGCCCCAGCATTTT

D gene: -
J gene: TRBJ2-2
clone size: -
V gene: TRBV7-4
CDR3 protein: CASSSGRSNTGELFF
CDR3 DNA: TGTGCCAGCAGCTCGGGACGGTCGAACACCGGGGAGCTGTTTTTT

D gene: -
J gene: TRBJ1-4
clone size: -
V gene: TRBV28
CDR3 protein: CASSPKLFF
CDR3 DNA: TGTGCCAGCAGCCCAAAACTGTTTTTT

D gene: -
J gene: TRBJ1-4
clone size: -
V gene: TRBV6-1
CDR3 protein: CASSEGRWRLFF
CDR3 DNA: TGTGCCAGCAGTGAAGGTCGCTGGCGGTTGTTTTTT

D gene: -
J gene: TRBJ2-1
clone size: once
V gene: TRBV4-3
CDR3 protein: CASSQDGDYNEQFF
CDR3 DNA: TGCGCCAGCAGCCAAGATGGAGATTACAATGAGCAGTTCTTC

D gene: TRBD1
J gene: TRBJ2-7
clone size: -
V gene: TRBV27
CDR3 protein: CASKGQGASYEQYF
CDR3 DNA: TGTGCCAGCAAGGGACAGGGGGCGTCCTACGAGCAGTACTTC

D gene: TRBD1
J gene: TRBJ2-7
clone size: -
V gene: TRBV6-7
CDR3 protein: CASSWTGVSYEQYF
CDR3 DNA: TGTGCCAGCAGTTGGACAGGGGTATCCTACGAGCAGTACTTC

D gene: TRBD1
J gene: TRBJ2-7
clone size: -
V gene: TRBV30
CDR3 protein: CAWRTGGYEQYF
CDR3 DNA: TGTGCCTGGAGGACAGGGGGCTACGAGCAGTACTTC

D gene: -
J gene: TRBJ2-5
clone size: -
V gene: TRBV6-6
CDR3 protein: CASSYSQGLETQYF
CDR3 DNA: TGTGCCAGCAGTTACTCGCAGGGGCTAGAGACCCAGTACTTC

D gene: -
J gene: TRBJ2-1
clone size: -
V gene: TRBV10-1
CDR3 protein: CASSGRRVGYNEQFF
CDR3 DNA: TGCGCCAGCAGTGGTAGGAGGGTGGGTTACAATGAGCAGTTCTTC

D gene: -
J gene: TRBJ2-5
clone size: -
V gene: TRBV19
CDR3 protein: CASSTSGPTIMWYREKETQYF
CDR3 DNA: TGTGCCAGTAGTACATCCGGCCCCACCATAATGTGGTACCGAGAAAAAGAGACCCAGTACTTC

D gene: TRBD1
J gene: TRBJ1-4
clone size: -
V gene: TRBV9
CDR3 protein: CASSETGGYNEKLFF
CDR3 DNA: TGTGCCAGCAGCGAAACAGGGGGCTACAATGAAAAACTGTTTTTT

D gene: -
J gene: TRBJ2-3
clone size: -
V gene: TRBV4-1
CDR3 protein: CASSHHQGLDTQYF
CDR3 DNA: TGCGCCAGCAGCCACCACCAGGGACTAGATACGCAGTATTTT

D gene: TRBD2
J gene: TRBJ2-1
clone size: -
V gene: TRBV11-3
CDR3 protein: CASSGSSGGAPYEQFF
CDR3 DNA: TGTGCCAGCAGCGGCTCTAGCGGGGGGGCCCCCTATGAGCAGTTCTTC

D gene: -
J gene: TRBJ2-3
clone size: -
V gene: TRBV11-1
CDR3 protein: CASISSDGTPDTQYF
CDR3 DNA: TGTGCCAGCATATCATCCGATGGGACTCCAGATACGCAGTATTTT

D gene: -
J gene: TRBJ1-2
clone size: -
V gene: TRBV6-4
CDR3 protein: CASSDSGQRGYTF
CDR3 DNA: TGTGCCAGCAGTGACAGTGGTCAGCGGGGCTACACCTTC

D gene: -
J gene: TRBJ1-5
clone size: few
V gene: TRBV6-5
CDR3 protein: CASSLTARLNQPQHF
CDR3 DNA: TGTGCCAGCAGTTTGACAGCTCGATTAAATCAGCCCCAGCATTTT

D gene: -
J gene: TRBJ1-4
clone size: -
V gene: TRBV5-1
CDR3 protein: CASSLQAPDEKLFF
CDR3 DNA: TGCGCCAGCAGCTTACAGGCGCCTGATGAAAAACTGTTTTTT

D gene: TRBD1
J gene: TRBJ2-7
clone size: -
V gene: TRBV9
CDR3 protein: CASSAGQSVDEQYF
CDR3 DNA: TGTGCCAGCAGCGCGGGACAGTCCGTCGACGAGCAGTACTTC

D gene: -
J gene: TRBJ1-2
clone size: -
V gene: TRBV4-3
CDR3 protein: CASSQDLVDYGYTF
CDR3 DNA: TGCGCCAGCAGCCAAGATTTAGTCGACTATGGCTACACCTTC

D gene: -
J gene: TRBJ2-2
clone size: -
V gene: TRBV28
CDR3 protein: CASSQATGVGTGELFF
CDR3 DNA: TGTGCCAGCAGTCAAGCCACAGGTGTGGGCACCGGGGAGCTGTTTTTT